These 11 T cell receptor beta chains came from one sample sequenced in a study of blood T cells in healthy people across ages. A sample-barcoded 5' primer and a J-beta primer mix were used in a second PCR of about 6 to 12 cycles. MiXCR, applied by TCRdb to the 5' RACE reads, yields one record per CDR3 protein. The sample holds 1.8 million or so distinct CDR3 sequences; about 39% are singletons and the top ten take 20% to 25%. The sequencing input was blood. The receptor set was obtained from a human donor in good health.

This clonotype has more than one count but fewer than ten. The chain couples TRBV5-1 to TRBJ1-6; D remains ambiguous. The V and J ends lost 6 bases and 5 bases respectively, with 9 bases between them. CDR3 size: 13 residues. The germline gives CDR1 SGHRS, CDR2 YFSETQ. The CDR3 sequence is CASKLRDNSPLHF. CDR3 bases: TGCGCCAGCAAGCTCCGGGATAATTCACCCCTCCACTTT.

The V and J genes are TRBV6-1 and TRBJ1-6, with 7 nucleotides matching TRBD1. CDR3 length: 16 amino acids. V lost 4 bases and J lost 12; bases outside the gene matches: 15. The germline V gene encodes CDR1 MNHNS and CDR2 SASEGT. The CDR3 region is CASSGLFRGLSEPLHF. DNA for the CDR3: TGTGCCAGCAGTGGCCTATTCAGGGGGTTAAGTGAACCCCTCCACTTT.

This chain uses TRBV19 with TRBJ2-7, with TRBD1 identical over 8 bases. The CDR3 is 15 amino acids. Losses at the gene ends were 3 bases for V and 3 bases for J; bases not matched to a gene: 7. CDR1 is LNHDA and CDR2 is SQIVND in the germline V gene (reference sequence). CDR3 sequence: CASSIGGDRHYEQYF. The CDR3 nucleotides are TGTGCCAGTAGTATTGGCGGGGACAGGCACTACGAGCAGTACTTC.

Comments on this clonotype: Since a much larger clone is just one base distant, this may be a read error. The chain carries TRBV7-3 and TRBJ1-1, with D perhaps matching TRBD1 (5 bases). V gave up 2 bases and J gave up 4 bases, with 11 bases separating them. The CDR3 spans 14 residues. Germline-derived CDR1 and CDR2 are SGHTA and FQGTGA. The CDR3 is CASSLPGRGTEAFF. CDR3 DNA: TGTGCCAGCAGCTTACCAGGGAGGGGCACTGAAGCTTTCTTT.

The chain uses TRBV5-1 and TRBJ1-4; TRBD1 agrees at 8 bases. Germline V CDR1 and CDR2: SGHRS, YFSETQ. The CDR3 is 16 amino acids. The V segment lost 4 bases and the J segment 3 bases; nucleotides outside the gene matches: 8. Here the CDR3 DNA reads TGCGCCAGCAGCCCGGGACAGGACCTCTCTAATGAAAAACTGTTTTTT. Its translation is CASSPGQDLSNEKLFF.

This clonotype has just a few counts. The CDR3 nucleotides read TGCGCCAGCAGCTTAATACAGGGGACTATGGACATTCAGTACTTC. Translating it yields CASSLIQGTMDIQYF. The chain recombines TRBV5-1 with TRBJ2-5; D is tentatively TRBD1 or TRBD2 (7 bases each). The J call is in doubt because the DNA end fits TRBJ2-4 better. This CDR3 has 15 amino acids. Germline loops: CDR1 SGHRS, CDR2 YFSETQ.

The V and J genes are TRBV6-5 and TRBJ2-4; D may be TRBD1 or TRBD2 (6 bases each). The DNA end is more similar to TRBJ2-7, so the J call may be wrong. Germline V CDR1 and CDR2: MNHEY, SVGAGI. The CDR3 is made up of 14 amino acids. Written as DNA, the CDR3 is TGTGCCAGCAGTTCGTGGGGGGACACCTACGAGCAGTACTTC. Translated, it gives CASSSWGDTYEQYF.

The CDR3 region has the DNA TGTGCCAGCAGCTCCCGTGAGGAGTCCGGCACAGATACGCAGTATTTT. Its translation: CASSSREESGTDTQYF. The chain recombines TRBV7-9 with TRBJ2-3, with no clear D. There are 16 residues in the CDR3. From germline, CDR1 is SEHNR and CDR2 FQNEAQ (reference sequence). Trimming removed 4 bases at V and 1 base at J, with 15 bases between.

The gene calls are TRBV28 and TRBJ1-5; D not resolved. The CDR3 length is 13 residues. CDR1 and CDR2 (germline): MDHEN, SYDVKM. Trimming pared 3 bases from V and 5 bases from J, leaving 8 bases between. Written as DNA, the CDR3 is TGTGCCAGCAGTTTCTCGGGATATCAGCCCCAGCATTTT. Protein: CASSFSGYQPQHF.

The sample holds one count of this clonotype. The chain carries TRBV9 and TRBJ2-7; 9 nucleotides agree with TRBD1. V dropped 4 bases and J dropped 9; count of bases not matched to a gene: 11. The CDR3 has 14 amino acids. The germline gives CDR1 SGDLS, CDR2 YYNGEE. As DNA, the CDR3 is TGTGCCAGCAGCTGGGGGACAGGGTCTAATCGGCAGTACTTC. Translated: CASSWGTGSNRQYF.

The V gene is TRBV6-5, the J gene TRBJ2-3, with TRBD2 matching 9 bases. The V gene end was trimmed by 5 bases and the J gene end by 8 bases; junction bases not matched to a gene: 8. Germline V gene sequence: CDR1 MNHEY, CDR2 SVGAGI. The CDR3 loop spans 14 amino acids. CDR3 protein: CASSLTRTSVTQYF. The CDR3 coding sequence is TGTGCCAGCAGTCTTACCCGGACTAGCGTTACGCAGTATTTT.